These 13 T cell receptor beta chains came from one sample sequenced in a study of T cell repertoires in cytomegalovirus infection. TCRdb recomputed calls from the reads with MiXCR, one row per CDR3 protein. The sample shows some 800,000 distinct CDR3 sequences, around a third of them seen only once. Their recognized antigens are unknown. The material sequenced was cultured CD8+ T cells from PBMCs, taken from culture after CMV antigen stimulation. The receptors originated from a human donor in good health (CMV status not recorded). Some clones in this sample may be carry-over from other donors' samples.

This clonotype was detected only a few times. CDR3 in amino acids: CASSFRGEVTEAFF. The CDR3 DNA reads as TGTGCCAGCAGTTTTCGAGGGGAGGTGACTGAAGCTTTCTTT. The V and J genes are TRBV12-3 or TRBV12-4 and TRBJ1-1; tentatively, D is TRBD1 (5 bases). The V gene lost 3 bases and the J gene lost 5 bases, with 13 bases spanning the gap. CDR3 length: 14 residues.

This clonotype was found a few times. The chain has TRBV2 and TRBJ1-1; no reliable D call. The CDR3 loop spans 15 amino acids. V was cut by 7 bases and J by 4 bases, with 19 bases left in between. CDR1 and CDR2 from the germline V gene are SNHLY and FYNNEI. In DNA form, the CDR3 reads TGTGCCAGCACCCTCAAAAAGGGCTGGGCCACTGAAGCTTTCTTT. Its translation: CASTLKKGWATEAFF.

V usage is TRBV20-1 and J usage is TRBJ2-7, with a tentative D call TRBD1 (6 bases). CDR3 length: 16 residues. Germline V gene lookup returns CDR1 DFQATT and CDR2 SNEGSKA (reference sequence). V was shortened by 6 bases and J by 0 bases, with 21 bases between the two germline ends. The CDR3 sequence is CSAYSRQALSSYEQYF. CDR3 DNA sequence: TGCAGTGCCTATTCTAGACAGGCGCTCAGCTCCTACGAGCAGTACTTC.

This clonotype came up a few times. The V call is TRBV24-1, the J call TRBJ2-1, with 10 nucleotides matching TRBD1. The CDR3 spans 16 residues. The junction had 9 bases not matched to a gene; V was cut back by 9 bases and J by 2 bases. Germline V gives CDR1 KGHDR, CDR2 SFDVKD. The CDR3 is CATGPGTGAAYNEQFF. The CDR3, as DNA: TGTGCCACCGGGCCCGGGACAGGGGCTGCCTACAATGAGCAGTTCTTC.

This clonotype was seen only a few times. The chain couples TRBV7-2 to TRBJ1-1, with TRBD1 as a possible D gene (6 bases). Deletions cut 6 bases from V and 1 base from J, with 15 bases between. CDR1 is SGHTA and CDR2 is FQGNSA in the germline V gene. This CDR3 spans 15 amino acids. The CDR3 reads CASSFSGTPNTEAFF. The CDR3 region has the DNA TGTGCCAGCAGTTTTAGCGGGACACCGAACACTGAAGCTTTCTTT.

In its sample, this clonotype was seen many times. The chain combines TRBV7-8 with TRBJ2-1, with TRBD2 matching 9 bases. CDR3 length equals 17 residues. J lost 7 bases, V lost 1 base, and 11 bases had no gene match. CDR1 and CDR2 from the germline V gene are SGHVS and FQNEAQ. The DNA of the CDR3 is TGTGCCAGCAGCTTAGATCATGCGGGGGGGCCTAGGAATGAGCAGTTCTTC. Its protein is CASSLDHAGGPRNEQFF.

The rearrangement joins TRBV20-1 to TRBJ1-1; 10 bases fit TRBD1. Trimming at V came to 3 bases and at J to 8 bases, leaving 12 bases not matched to a gene. Germline values: CDR1 DFQATT, CDR2 SNEGSKA (reference sequence). CDR3 length equals 15 residues. CDR3 loop: CSASPYDRGRAEAFF. CDR3 sequence (DNA): TGCAGTGCTAGTCCATATGACAGGGGGCGCGCCGAAGCTTTCTTT.

Many counts were recorded for this clonotype. This chain links TRBV7-6 with TRBJ2-3; D is undetermined. Between the trimmed V and J ends, which lost 0 bases and 0 bases, there was a span of 13 bases. Germline assignment: CDR1 SGHVS and CDR2 FNYEAQ. The CDR3 length is 17 residues. CDR3 amino acids: CASSLAWSLESTDTQYF. CDR3 DNA: TGTGCCAGCAGCTTAGCATGGAGCCTTGAGAGCACAGATACGCAGTATTTT.

The chain recombines TRBV5-4 with TRBJ2-5; D uncertain. Germline lookup yields CDR1 SGHNT and CDR2 YYREEE (reference sequence). CDR3 size: 15 residues. The germline V and J ends were trimmed by 3 bases and 5 bases, with 17 bases remaining between them. CDR3: CASSSPPGTEETQYF. In nucleotides, the CDR3 is TGTGCCAGCAGCTCCCCTCCGGGTACCGAGGAGACCCAGTACTTC.

CDR3 bases: TGTGCCAGCAGCTTACCTGGGGACAGAGCCTACGAGCAGTACTTC. Protein sequence: CASSLPGDRAYEQYF. V and J are TRBV7-9 and TRBJ2-7; TRBD1 agrees at 7 bases. The CDR3 runs to 15 residues. Germline V gene lookup returns CDR1 SEHNR and CDR2 FQNEAQ (reference sequence). V dropped 2 bases and J dropped 2; count of bases not matched to a gene: 6.

About this clonotype: Relative to the germline gene, one junction end is altered; a read error may explain this. J is TRBJ2-3 and V is TRBV28; D is perhaps TRBD2 (6 bases). The CDR3 covers 14 residues. Germline V gene data show CDR1 as MDHEN and CDR2 as SYDVKM. The CDR3 DNA reads TGTGCCAGCAGTACCCCGGGGGTCACAGATAAGCAGTATTTT. This sequence encodes CASSTPGVTDKQYF.

This clonotype has ten or more counts. This chain connects TRBV7-2 to TRBJ2-1, with D perhaps given as TRBD1 or TRBD2 (5 bases each). Per the germline V gene, CDR1 is SGHTA and CDR2 is FQGNSA. Trimming left V 1 base short and J 0 bases short, with 19 bases between. The CDR3 is 19 residues long. CDR3 nucleotide sequence: TGTGCCAGCAGCTTAGAAGTAGGTGATTGGGGGAGCTCCTACAATGAGCAGTTCTTC. Its protein product is CASSLEVGDWGSSYNEQFF.

The chain employs TRBV12-3 or TRBV12-4 and TRBJ2-7; 7 positions match TRBD1. The CDR3 has 13 amino acids. The V segment lost 6 bases and the J segment 3 bases; nucleotides outside the gene matches: 5. The CDR3 sequence is CASRGTANYEQYF. The DNA of the CDR3 is TGTGCCAGCAGGGGGACAGCGAACTACGAGCAGTACTTC.